One and the same sample provided the 3 T cell receptor beta chains below, sequenced in a study of glioma-infiltrating T cells after dendritic cell vaccination. Profiled with immunoSEQ multiplex PCR; TCRdb holds only in-frame clones, not every one. The profile shows tens of thousands of clones, 75% to 90% of them singletons. As to time point: after dendritic cell vaccination, including at tumor progression/relapse. Sequences were derived from blood, sampled after dendritic cell vaccination. Receptor source: a human donor with glioblastoma.

V gene TRBV2 combines with J gene TRBJ2-6; D remains unclear. CDR3 length equals 14 residues. The V gene lost 4 bases and the J gene lost 0 bases, with 4 bases spanning the gap. Germline-derived CDR1 and CDR2 are SNHLY and FYNNEI. The CDR3 loop reads CASSVFSGANVLTF. CDR3 in DNA: TGTGCCAGCAGTGTCTTCTCTGGGGCCAACGTCCTGACTTTC.

V usage is TRBV29-1 and J usage is TRBJ1-1, with TRBD1 as a possible D gene (5 bases). V shed 7 bases and J shed 0 bases, with 12 bases lying between them. Germline lookup yields CDR1 SQVTM and CDR2 ANQGSEA. The CDR3 is 13 residues long. The CDR3 DNA follows: TGCAGCGCTCAACAGGATCTGAACACTGAAGCTTTCTTT. It encodes CSAQQDLNTEAFF.

The chain has TRBV5-1 and TRBJ2-7, with 8 bases lining up with TRBD2. The V gene end was trimmed by 3 bases and the J gene end by 5 bases; junction bases not matched to a gene: 13. The germline CDR1 and CDR2 sequences are SGHRS and YFSETQ. This CDR3 has 16 residues. This chain's CDR3 is CASSSETSDPLDEQYF. The CDR3, as DNA: TGCGCCAGCAGCTCGGAGACTAGCGACCCACTTGACGAGCAGTACTTC.